This is a list of T cell receptor beta chains from one sample in a study of post-analysis software for immune sequencing data. TCRdb fed the PCR reads into MiXCR, producing one record per CDR3 protein. The sample contains 740,000 or so distinct CDR3 sequences, approximately 53% of which appear only once. What was sequenced was blood. These receptor sequences come from a girl aged 5-17 years with multiple sclerosis. Each CDR3 is given without its conserved first and last residue. Each record gives: V gene, CDR3 protein.

V: TRBV7-9
CDR3: ASSLPAGAQF

V: TRBV7-6
CDR3: ASSSRGSGYGYT

V: TRBV5-1
CDR3: ASSLFYASYEQY

V: TRBV10-1
CDR3: ASSESTVLPETQY

V: TRBV12-3/TRBV12-4
CDR3: ASSLRVGQF

V: TRBV14
CDR3: ASRQNTYGEQY

V: TRBV6-5
CDR3: ASSYVLAGGGEQF

V: TRBV27
CDR3: ASSLSSWTGIGGPSYEQY

V: TRBV4-1
CDR3: ASSQTGQGAKSPLH

V: TRBV20-1
CDR3: SAVFSGRAPGSYNEQF

V: TRBV21-1
CDR3: ASSRARGQGCYNEQF

V: TRBV12-5
CDR3: ASGNPGQTYNEQF

V: TRBV12-3/TRBV12-4
CDR3: ASRVTGGINTGELF

V: TRBV29-1
CDR3: SVDGLAGDQETQY

V: TRBV12-3/TRBV12-4
CDR3: ASSPLAGGTDTQY

V: TRBV20-1
CDR3: SAPGTLSSYEQY

V: TRBV20-1
CDR3: SARADRQDIQY

V: TRBV7-9
CDR3: ASSLDPAGWGTDTQY

V: TRBV6-6
CDR3: ASSFHVAPGTSDEQF

V: TRBV20-1
CDR3: SARSLGVQRGDIYNEQF

V: TRBV7-8
CDR3: ASSSTKSHQETQY

V: TRBV3-1
CDR3: ASSPLNVPYEQY

V: TRBV29-1
CDR3: SVGGRARPTEAF

V: TRBV7-9
CDR3: ASSTTDGSYEQY

V: TRBV20-1
CDR3: SAGYRGTGNQPQH

V: TRBV5-1
CDR3: ASSGDRQVDEQY

V: TRBV20-1
CDR3: SARETGQHQPQH

V: TRBV12-3/TRBV12-4
CDR3: ASSPRRQGYGYT

V: TRBV5-1
CDR3: ASSPAGQYYEQY

V: TRBV20-1
CDR3: SARPGTSGGAGEQF

V: TRBV12-3/TRBV12-4
CDR3: AGGSGPGSYNEQF

V: TRBV4-2
CDR3: ASSPSFSGANVLT

V: TRBV20-1
CDR3: SAGEQGNQPQH

V: TRBV12-5
CDR3: ASGLVPSGLIGQPQH

V: TRBV3-1
CDR3: ASSQDPPASGRETQY

V: TRBV20-1
CDR3: SLHRTDSNQPQH

V: TRBV5-1
CDR3: ASSFGTVSSYEQY

V: TRBV5-1
CDR3: ASSLDSDRIYEQY

V: TRBV2
CDR3: ASAELAEQF

V: TRBV11-2
CDR3: ASSRIQGFSYEQY

V: TRBV15
CDR3: ATSRDKSFYNEQF

V: TRBV3-1
CDR3: ASSQAQGYGDTQY

V: TRBV20-1
CDR3: SAISPGLAGGYNEQF

V: TRBV3-1
CDR3: ASSLYAGGPYEQY

V: TRBV15
CDR3: ATSRVQGADQPQH

V: TRBV11-2
CDR3: ASSLNDGYT

V: TRBV10-3
CDR3: AISYSAPDTQY

V: TRBV29-1
CDR3: SVESLVGGTQY

V: TRBV20-1
CDR3: SATGDVYEQY

V: TRBV5-1
CDR3: ASSPPPGRYGSGANVLT

V: TRBV5-1
CDR3: ASSSTGWYGYT

V: TRBV9
CDR3: ASSVEGRNTEAF

V: TRBV14
CDR3: ASSQDEWTSGGSTGTQY

V: TRBV10-3
CDR3: AISGTSERAGEQF

V: TRBV29-1
CDR3: SSSKNNEQF